These 8 T cell receptor beta chains originate from one sample sequenced in a study of blood T cell repertoires in COVID-19. Clones were sequenced by immunoSEQ multiplex PCR, and TCRdb holds only the in-frame ones, with some missing. The sample includes 150,000 to 200,000 clones, about 85% of them seen just once. The sequencing input was peripheral blood. The receptor source for this set is a man aged 60-69 years with active or convalescent COVID-19.

This chain links TRBV19 with TRBJ1-1; possible D gene TRBD1, 6 bases. V was cut by 5 bases and J by 5 bases, with 21 bases left in between. Per the germline V gene, CDR1 is LNHDA and CDR2 is SQIVND (reference sequence). The CDR3 runs 16 residues. The CDR3: CASSENRVIYGTEAFF. CDR3 sequence (DNA): TGTGCCAGTAGTGAAAACAGGGTTATTTATGGGACTGAAGCTTTCTTT.

The chain uses TRBV5-4 and TRBJ1-2; maybe TRBD1 (5 bases). The CDR3 spans 16 residues. The germline gives CDR1 SGHNT, CDR2 YYREEE (reference sequence). V lost 2 bases and J lost 7, with 21 bases in between. The CDR3 DNA reads as TGTGCCAGCAGCTTAGTCCCGGTGGGGGGTCGGAGTGGCTACACCTTC. Its protein product is CASSLVPVGGRSGYTF.

The genes are TRBV5-6 and TRBJ1-1, with unresolved D. CDR1 SGHDT and CDR2 YYEEEE come from the germline V gene. V was shortened by 0 bases and J by 6 bases, with 12 bases between the two germline ends. The CDR3 is made up of 14 amino acids. The CDR3 loop is CASSLARATPEAFF. CDR3 nucleotides: TGTGCCAGCAGCTTGGCGCGGGCGACTCCTGAAGCTTTCTTT.

The CDR3 DNA reads TGTGCCAGTAGAGCCCTCGGGGGTACCCTCTCTGGAAACACCATATATTTT. Translating it yields CASRALGGTLSGNTIYF. The rearrangement links TRBV19 to TRBJ1-3; a possible D gene is TRBD1 (5 bases). Germline V lookup: CDR1 LNHDA, CDR2 SQIVND (reference sequence). V was shortened by 6 bases and J by 0 bases, with 18 bases between the two germline ends. This CDR3 spans 17 amino acids.

The rearrangement joins TRBV27 to TRBJ2-5; no firm D call. V shed 5 bases and J shed 5 bases, with 12 bases lying between them. This CDR3 has 13 residues. CDR1 and CDR2 (germline): MNHEY, SMNVEV (reference sequence). The CDR3 coding sequence is TGTGCCAGCAGTGGCGCCACGAGGGAGACCCAGTACTTC. Translated, it gives CASSGATRETQYF.

The rearrangement links TRBV24-1 to TRBJ1-1; 7 nucleotides agree with TRBD1. The ends lost 5 bases at V and 5 bases at J; junction bases unmatched: 4. Germline-derived CDR1 and CDR2 are KGHDR and SFDVKD. This CDR3 is 13 amino acids long. CDR3 sequence: CATSGPGGTEAFF. CDR3 DNA: TGTGCCACCAGTGGGCCAGGGGGGACTGAAGCTTTCTTT.

This clone was seen a single time. This chain joins TRBV19 and TRBJ1-1, with TRBD1 identical over 9 bases. Germline V gene lookup returns CDR1 LNHDA and CDR2 SQIVND (reference sequence). This CDR3 has 16 residues. Losses at the gene ends were 3 bases for V and 6 bases for J; bases not matched to a gene: 11. The CDR3 reads CASSIRDRVGGAEAFF. CDR3 DNA sequence: TGTGCCAGTAGTATTCGGGACAGGGTCGGGGGCGCTGAAGCTTTCTTT.

The chain is built from TRBV11-3 and TRBJ2-1; 9 positions match TRBD2. The junction had 4 bases not matched to a gene; V was cut back by 1 base and J by 9 bases. Germline loops: CDR1 SGHNT, CDR2 YENEEA. The CDR3 runs to 14 residues. The CDR3, as DNA: TGTGCCAGCAGCTTAGTCTCTAGCGGGGCTGAGCAGTTCTTC. Amino acids: CASSLVSSGAEQFF.